These T cell receptor beta chains were read from a single sample in a study of breast tumors, draining lymph nodes, adjacent tissues. MiXCR was run by TCRdb on the multiplex PCR reads, yielding one entry per CDR3 protein. The sample consists of over 250,000 distinct CDR3 sequences, roughly 30% of them appearing once. The sequenced sample consisted of axillary lymph node tissue. Receptors originate from a female donor with breast cancer. Some clones in this sample may be carry-over from other donors' samples. Both conserved end residues are part of each CDR3. A D gene is named only where the DNA matches it firmly. Expanded clones get a size class; other rows say once, few or many, or leave the size out.

J,D,V,size,length,DNA,CDR3
TRBJ1-5,-,TRBV12-3/TRBV12-4,many,17,TGTGCCAGCAGAATCACAGTCAACAGCAATAGCAATCAGCCCCAGCATTTT,CASRITVNSNSNQPQHF
TRBJ2-3,TRBD2,TRBV27,-,18,TGTGCCTCCAGCCGGTGGGTAGGGACTAGCGGGAGTTTAGATACGCAGTATTTT,CASSRWVGTSGSLDTQYF
TRBJ2-7,-,TRBV28,-,15,TGTGCCAGCAGCCCCCTGAGAAGGGACGTAGACGAGCAGTACTTC,CASSPLRRDVDEQYF
TRBJ2-1,-,TRBV24-1,many,15,TGTGCCACCAGTAAATCTGACTACTGGTACAATGAGCAGTTCTTC,CATSKSDYWYNEQFF
TRBJ1-2,-,TRBV24-1,-,12,TGTGCCACCAGTCGTAAAGGGGGGCGCTACACCTTC,CATSRKGGRYTF
TRBJ2-1,TRBD1,TRBV10-3,-,14,TGTGCCATCAAAGTCTGGAGACAGGGGGGTGAGCAGTTCTTC,CAIKVWRQGGEQFF
TRBJ2-7,-,TRBV20-1,-,14,TGCAGTGCCGCTTTAGAGGAACCCCCCTCCGAGCAGTACTTC,CSAALEEPPSEQYF
TRBJ1-2,TRBD1,TRBV25-1,many,14,TGTGCCAGCAGTGAATATTACAGGGGCGGTGGCTACACCTTC,CASSEYYRGGGYTF
TRBJ2-6,-,TRBV11-1,many,18,TGTGCCAGCAGCCCCTATTACGTGAGGCGCTCTGGGGCCAACGTCCTGACTTTC,CASSPYYVRRSGANVLTF
TRBJ2-7,TRBD2,TRBV5-1,many,18,TGCGCCAGCAGCCCAGGGACTGCACCGGGACTAGGCTCCTACGAGCAGTACTTC,CASSPGTAPGLGSYEQYF
TRBJ1-2,-,TRBV20-1,many,14,TGCAGTGCTAGACTCAGTCCATCCTCCCAAGGCTACACCTTC,CSARLSPSSQGYTF
TRBJ2-3,-,TRBV9,few,15,TGTGCCAGCAGCGTAGCGGGGGGCCGCGCAGATGCGCAGTATTTT,CASSVAGGRADAQYF
TRBJ2-1,TRBD2,TRBV9,many,20,TGTGCCAGCAGCGTAGGGGCTAGCGGGAGAAGGTGGAGCTCCTACAATGAGCAGTTCTTC,CASSVGASGRRWSSYNEQFF
TRBJ2-1,-,TRBV2,many,11,TGTGCCAGCAGTGTTCAGGGCGAGCAGTTCTTC,CASSVQGEQFF
TRBJ2-1,TRBD2,TRBV5-4,-,17,TGTGCCAGCAGCTGGGGAGCTATGACTAGCGTGTTCAATGAGCAGTTCTTC,CASSWGAMTSVFNEQFF
TRBJ2-7,TRBD2,TRBV11-1,many,15,TGTGCCAGCAGCCCCCTAGCGGGAGTCCCCTACGAGCAGTACTTC,CASSPLAGVPYEQYF
TRBJ1-2,-,TRBV9,many,13,TGTGCCAGCAGCGTATCTTCTAACTATGGCTACACCTTC,CASSVSSNYGYTF
TRBJ2-1,TRBD1,TRBV19,many,18,TGTGCCAGTAGTTTCTCTGGGGACAGGGGTAGCTCCTACAATGAGCAGTTCTTC,CASSFSGDRGSSYNEQFF
TRBJ2-2,TRBD1,TRBV20-1,-,14,TGCAGTGCGACAAGACAGGGGAGGACCGGGGAGCTGTTTTTT,CSATRQGRTGELFF
TRBJ1-6,-,TRBV7-9,many,12,TGTGCCAGCAGCTTAGTAGATTCACCCCTCCACTTT,CASSLVDSPLHF
TRBJ2-4,TRBD1,TRBV15,many,16,TGTGCCACCAGCAGGACAGGGGGCAGGTATAATAACAGAGTGGACTTC,CATSRTGGRYNNRVDF
TRBJ2-4,-,TRBV5-1,once,15,TGCGCCAGCAGCTTGGCGGGGGCGGCCAAAACCATTCAGTACTTC,CASSLAGAAKTIQYF
TRBJ2-5,-,TRBV24-1,-,17,TGTGCCACCAGTGATGGGCTCGGGGGCCGTGACCAAGAGACCCAGTACTTC,CATSDGLGGRDQETQYF
TRBJ2-7,-,TRBV5-4,many,13,TGTGCCAGCAGCGCCGATAGGGAGTACGAGCAGTACTTC,CASSADREYEQYF
TRBJ2-3,-,TRBV5-1,many,14,TGCGCCAGCAGCGGGGGCAATCGGGAAGATACGCAGTATTTT,CASSGGNREDTQYF
TRBJ2-1,TRBD2,TRBV12-3/TRBV12-4,-,18,TGTGCCAGCAGTTTAGAAGTTAGCGGGAGGGACTCCTACAATGAGCAGCTCTTC,CASSLEVSGRDSYNEQLF
TRBJ2-3,TRBD2,TRBV10-3,-,13,TGTGCCCAAGGGCGGGAGAAGGCAGATACGCAGTATTTT,CAQGREKADTQYF
TRBJ2-7,-,TRBV27,-,13,TGTGCCAGCCGGAATGGGCAGAGGTACGAGCAGTACTTC,CASRNGQRYEQYF
TRBJ2-3,TRBD1,TRBV6-6,few,15,TGTGCCAGCAGTCACCCGGGACAGGGGGAGGATACGCAGTATTTT,CASSHPGQGEDTQYF
TRBJ2-5,TRBD1,TRBV11-1,many,13,TGTGCCAGCGCAGGGGGCTTAGGGGAGACCCAGTACTTC,CASAGGLGETQYF
TRBJ1-3,TRBD1,TRBV14,many,15,TGTGCCAGCAGCCCAGGGGGCCGTGGTGGAAACACCATATATTTT,CASSPGGRGGNTIYF
TRBJ1-3,-,TRBV9,many,14,TGTGCCAGCAGCGTAGGGCTGTCTGGAAACACCATATATTTT,CASSVGLSGNTIYF
TRBJ2-3,TRBD2,TRBV5-6,many,16,TGTGCCAGCAGCTCGGGACTAGCGCGGGGTGCGAATACGCAGTATTTT,CASSSGLARGANTQYF
TRBJ2-1,TRBD2,TRBV4-3,few,19,TGCGCCAGCAGCCAAGATTGGGGGACTAGCGGGTCCTCCTACAATGAGCAGTTCTTC,CASSQDWGTSGSSYNEQFF
TRBJ1-2,-,TRBV2,many,16,TGTGCCAGCACCCTTCAGCCCCACAGGGAGATCGGTGGCTACACCTTC,CASTLQPHREIGGYTF
TRBJ2-5,-,TRBV4-1,many,16,TGCGCCAGCAGCCCTGTTGGAGTGGGGGGCCAAGAGACCCAGTACTTC,CASSPVGVGGQETQYF
TRBJ2-1,TRBD2,TRBV7-2,many,16,TGTGCCAGCAGCAGAGAGGGGACTAGCGGGAGCGGGGAGCAGTTCTTC,CASSREGTSGSGEQFF
TRBJ1-2,-,TRBV4-2,many,13,TGTGCCAGCAGCCAAGAGGGGCGGGTTTCATTCACCTTC,CASSQEGRVSFTF
TRBJ2-5,-,TRBV20-1,many,16,TGCAGTGCTCTAGAGCCGTGGGGGGGGCGCGGGGAGACCCAGTACTTC,CSALEPWGGRGETQYF
TRBJ2-3,TRBD1,TRBV5-4,many,14,TGTGCCAGCAGCGCCGGGACAGCCACAGATACGCAGTATTTT,CASSAGTATDTQYF
TRBJ1-2,-,TRBV20-1,many,10,TGCAGTGTGGCTCGGGGCGGCTACACCTTC,CSVARGGYTF
TRBJ1-2,-,TRBV2,many,12,TGTGCCAGCAGTGGTGGGAACTATGGCTACACCTTC,CASSGGNYGYTF
TRBJ1-4,-,TRBV3-1,many,14,TGTGCCAGCAGCCAAGCAGCAACTAATGAAAAACTGTTTTTT,CASSQAATNEKLFF
TRBJ1-2,-,TRBV29-1,-,14,TGCAGCGTTGGGGACTATGGGCGTAACTATGGCTACACCTTC,CSVGDYGRNYGYTF
TRBJ2-3,-,TRBV20-1,many,14,TGCAGTGCTCCTCGGACACTGAGCACAGATACGCAGTATTTT,CSAPRTLSTDTQYF
TRBJ2-5,-,TRBV9,many,16,TGTGCCAGCAGCGTACCACGGAGGAGTGGGGAAGAGACCCAGTACTTC,CASSVPRRSGEETQYF
TRBJ2-7,-,TRBV2,many,15,TGTGCCAGCAGTGCCCCCTTAGCGGAGCCCTACGAGCAGTACTTC,CASSAPLAEPYEQYF
TRBJ1-1,-,TRBV5-6,-,11,TGTGCCAGCAGCCGGGCAGGGGACGCTTTCTTT,CASSRAGDAFF
TRBJ2-1,-,TRBV30,many,13,TGTGCCTGGGGTTCGGAACGGTACAATGAGCAGTTCTTC,CAWGSERYNEQFF
TRBJ2-7,TRBD2,TRBV12-3/TRBV12-4,many,15,TGTGCCAGCAGTGCTGCACTAGCGGGAGACTACGAGCAGTACTTC,CASSAALAGDYEQYF
TRBJ2-1,-,TRBV29-1,-,13,TGCAGCGTTGAAGGGCTAGCTGTAAGTGAGCAGTTCTTC,CSVEGLAVSEQFF
TRBJ1-2,TRBD1,TRBV2,many,13,TGTGCCAACAAGGGGAGACAGGGCTCAGCCTACACCTTC,CANKGRQGSAYTF
TRBJ2-7,-,TRBV15,many,13,TGTGCCACCAGCAGTTCCCCCTCCTACGAGCAGTACTTC,CATSSSPSYEQYF
TRBJ1-5,TRBD1,TRBV19,many,15,TGTGCCAGTAGTATTTACAGGGGGTCGGATCAGCCCCAGCATTTT,CASSIYRGSDQPQHF
TRBJ2-1,TRBD2,TRBV20-1,many,15,TGCAGTGCTAGGCCCCTAGCGGGAGGGTACAATGAGCAGTTCTTC,CSARPLAGGYNEQFF